Described below is a single TCR beta chain sequence and its context. The antigen it binds to is not known. Nothing much larger sits one base from this clone, and base qualities are not available. In the ophthalmopathy patients, disease was moderately to severely active, with a Clinical Activity Score of 3 or more, a NOSPECS grade of 4 or more, and a duration of less than 3 months. Exclusion was applied to patients with uncontrolled infections, other autoimmune diseases, pregnancy or lactation. Diagnoses were based on clinical symptoms, serum thyroxine and TRAb, thyroid ultrasound and orbital computed tomography. PBMCs were isolated from more than 9 ml of fresh peripheral blood by Ficoll-Paque density gradient centrifugation. Total RNA was extracted using Trizol reagent, and RNA quality was assessed on an Agilent 2100 Bioanalyzer. This sample is drawn from a study of T cells in Graves' hyperthyroidism and ophthalmopathy (dated by TCRdb to between 2018 and 2021). Some background on the complete study: Peripheral blood samples were taken at the time of initial diagnosis, prior to any treatment. TCR V-J signatures able to tell the groups apart were searched for in a discovery cohort of some 97 patients, of whom fewer than 45 had Graves' ophthalmopathy and more than 55 had stable Graves' hyperthyroidism. Prospective prediction of ophthalmopathy was tested in an independent validation cohort consisting of some 19 hyperthyroidism patients and about 17 patients who later progressed to ophthalmopathy. The 90 to 100 discovery patients were randomly divided into training and test sets at a 7:3 ratio. The study also compared thyroid tissue and blood T-cell repertoires from roughly six Graves' hyperthyroidism patients. After sampling, hyperthyroidism patients received methimazole starting at 30 mg daily, and ophthalmopathy patients received high-dose intravenous methylprednisolone. According to the paper, TCR Vbeta CDR3 sequencing was carried out on roughly 130 peripheral blood samples, which came from 40 to 45 ophthalmopathy, 80 or so hyperthyroidism and approximately 17 progressor patients.

CDR1 and CDR2, looked up from the germline V gene (reference sequence), are DFQATT and SNEGSKA. The CDR3 spans 17 residues, from the cysteine through the phenylalanine. This entry keeps only the CDR3 DNA: 51 bases, framed from base 1. The V end gives up 5 bases and the J end 2 bases, leaving 15 bases in the junction not matched to a gene. The TCR beta CDR3 regions were amplified from the RNA transcripts. A first-round RT-PCR of the TCR CDR3 used the HTBI primer set with the Qiagen OneStep RT-PCR kit. Libraries were constructed in a second round of multiplex PCR, after which size selection and purification were performed. Libraries were sequenced paired-end with 100 bp reads on an Illumina HiSeq2000. Per the original workflow: SOAPnuke was used to process the raw data, with reads discarded if the reads contained adapters or uncalled bases, had a mean Phred below 15, or lacked an exact constant-primer or identifier match. High-quality paired reads were merged with COPE v1.2.5, and unique nucleotide sequences were defined as clonotypes. MiTCR v1.1 was used to align the clonotypes against IMGT TRBV, TRBD and TRBJ reference segments. Only V-J combinations with frequency above 0.0001, covering about 99% of repertoires, were analysed. A TCS score was defined as the ratio of F50 (clonal expansion) to E x V (chaos), with BLOSUM62-based TCRdist applied between CDR3 peptides within each V-J. Welch's t-statistics and random forest reduced around 550 V-J features to 13, which were used in a naive Bayes classifier (R e1071). TCRdb itself trimmed the public reads at Q25 with fastp, ran MiXCR and retained productive beta chains. Here each entry gathers all rows of one CDR3 protein and keeps the most common genes and DNA. The V and J calls come from TCRdb's annotation, not from the publication. For this sample the table gives a few hundred thousand distinct CDR3 sequences, of which around 15% were detected only once. The ten top clones hold approximately 30% of the sample.

Findings and caveats that apply to the study as a whole: A 13 V-J signature model separated ophthalmopathy from stable hyperthyroidism, with around 91% sensitivity and roughly 82% specificity in cross-validation and 80%/75% in testing. In validation, progression to ophthalmopathy was predicted by the model with approximately 67% sensitivity and 72% to 85% specificity, a median of roughly 6 months before onset. Sample size was not statistically predetermined, and blinding of investigators to group allocation was not performed. Most expanded thyroid clonotypes (frequency above 0.001) were also detected in blood, a finding suggesting that blood repertoires may reflect thyroid immune responses.

The sample was blood. This TCR derives from a woman aged 25-40 years with Graves' ophthalmopathy. Rearrangement joined TRBV20-1 to TRBJ2-7; TRBD2 agrees with 10 junctional bases. The nucleotides are TGCAGTGCTCCTCTGAGACTAGCGGGCGAAGCCCCCTACGAGCAGTACTTC. This is translated as CSAPLRLAGEAPYEQYF.